One and the same sample provided the 22 T cell receptor beta chains below, sequenced in a study of HIV-infected patients and healthy controls. All unsorted peripheral T cells were captured because whole blood was used without fractionation. Alpha and beta constant-region primers primed reverse transcription of around 500 ng RNA. Using multiplexing indices, alpha and beta chain libraries were generated apart by chain-specific third strand synthesis. TCRdb re-called the 5' RACE reads with MiXCR, one entry per CDR3 protein. The sample yields about 15,000 distinct CDR3 sequences, approximately 5% seen once. The sample was blood. The receptors were gathered from an adult in good health.

This clonotype was counted at least ten times. This chain connects TRBV6-6 to TRBJ1-2; D remains unclear. The CDR3 runs to 14 residues. CDR1 and CDR2 from the germline V gene are MNHNY and SVGAGI (reference sequence). The V gene lost 0 bases and the J gene lost 2 bases, with 7 bases spanning the gap. CDR3 coding DNA: TGTGCCAGCAGTTACTCGATACAGAACTATGGCTACACCTTC. This gives the protein CASSYSIQNYGYTF.

In its sample, this clonotype was seen many times. This chain connects TRBV20-1 to TRBJ1-5, with TRBD1 matching 8 bases. V trimming: 7 bases; J trimming: 2 bases; junction bases outside the gene matches: 7. The CDR3 has 14 residues. Per germline, CDR1 DFQATT and CDR2 SNEGSKA (reference sequence). As DNA, the CDR3 is TGCAGTGTACGGACAGGGATTCGCAATCAGCCCCAGCATTTT. This sequence encodes CSVRTGIRNQPQHF.

In its sample, this clonotype was seen many times. This chain links TRBV7-3 with TRBJ2-5; D remains ambiguous. CDR3 length equals 14 residues. V gave up 0 bases and J gave up 7 bases, with 12 bases separating them. Germline CDR1 and CDR2: SGHTA and FQGTGA. CDR3 sequence: CASSLTSKAATQYF. CDR3 in DNA: TGTGCCAGCAGCTTAACTAGCAAAGCAGCGACCCAGTACTTC.

Many counts were recorded for this clonotype. The rearrangement joins TRBV7-8 to TRBJ1-1; weak D call: TRBD1 (5 bases). Germline lookup yields CDR1 SGHVS and CDR2 FQNEAQ. The CDR3 runs to 15 residues. V lost 5 bases, J lost 1 base, and 14 bases lay in between. The CDR3 sequence: CASSTREGQNTEAFF. The CDR3 DNA is TGTGCCAGCAGCACCAGGGAGGGGCAGAACACTGAAGCTTTCTTT. Together with reference TRBV7-8 and TRBJ1-1, the CDR3 gives the full variable domain: GAGVSQSPRYKVAKRGQDVALRCDPISGHVSLFWYQQALGQGPEFLTYFQNEAQLDKSGLPSDRFFAERPEGSVSTLKIQRTQQEDSAVYLCASSTREGQNTEAFFGQGTRLTVV.

This clonotype came up once. The rearrangement joins TRBV4-2 to TRBJ2-3; possible D gene TRBD2, 5 bases. This CDR3 is 14 amino acids long. The germline gives CDR1 LGHNA, CDR2 YNFKEQ. Trimming took 1 base from V and 3 from J, leaving 8 bases between them. The CDR3 region has the DNA TGTGCCAGCAGCCAAGTTTCGGGGACAGATACGCAGTATTTT. It is translated as CASSQVSGTDTQYF.

This clonotype was observed many times. The chain joins TRBV6-5 to TRBJ1-1; a possible D gene is TRBD1 (5 bases). Trimming removed 8 bases from V and 1 base from J, with 11 bases in between. Germline V gene sequence: CDR1 MNHEY, CDR2 SVGAGI. The CDR3 runs 13 residues. The DNA for the CDR3 is TGTGCCAGCCGCAGGGTCGAGAACACTGAAGCTTTCTTT. It is translated as CASRRVENTEAFF.

This clonotype was recorded many times. This rearrangement joins TRBV7-9 to TRBJ2-1, with 10 bases identical to TRBD2. Germline-derived CDR1 and CDR2 are SEHNR and FQNEAQ (reference sequence). The CDR3 is made up of 16 amino acids. J gave up 4 bases and V 0 bases, and 3 bases lay outside the gene matches. Here the CDR3 reads CASSLALAGVYNEQFF. The CDR3 DNA is TGTGCCAGCAGCTTAGCTCTAGCGGGGGTATACAATGAGCAGTTCTTC. Drawing the rest from reference TRBV7-9 and TRBJ2-1, the complete variable domain is DTGVSQNPRHKITKRGQNVTFRCDPISEHNRLYWYRQTLGQGPEFLTYFQNEAQLEKSRLLSDRFSAERPKGSFSTLEIQRTEQGDSAMYLCASSLALAGVYNEQFFGPGTRLTVL.

This clonotype was detected many times. The chain carries TRBV20-1 and TRBJ2-7, with D hard to call. Germline lookup yields CDR1 DFQATT and CDR2 SNEGSKA (reference sequence). The CDR3 has 14 amino acids. V shed 3 bases and J shed 2 bases, with 14 bases lying between them. The CDR3 spells CSASRARLPYEQYF. CDR3 bases: TGCAGTGCTAGTCGAGCTAGGTTGCCCTACGAGCAGTACTTC.

This clonotype was seen repeatedly, ten times or more. The rearrangement uses TRBV25-1 and TRBJ1-2; D is undetermined. This CDR3 comprises 13 residues. Trimming took off 4 bases at V and 5 bases at J, with 11 bases between the two ends. Germline CDR1 reads MGHDK; CDR2 reads SYGVNS. The CDR3 sequence: CASSAAARYGYTF. In nucleotides, the CDR3 is TGTGCCAGCAGTGCGGCAGCGAGATATGGCTACACCTTC.

This clonotype has at least ten counts. The J gene is TRBJ2-2, the V gene TRBV9, with D tentatively TRBD2 (5 bases). Trimming removed 2 bases at V and 5 bases at J, with 13 bases between. The CDR3 is 15 amino acids. Germline V CDR1 and CDR2: SGDLS, YYNGEE. In nucleotides, the CDR3 is TGTGCCAGCAGCGTGCGGACTTTTCCTACCGGGGAGCTGTTTTTT. This codes for CASSVRTFPTGELFF.

This clonotype was picked up many times. This chain uses TRBV7-2 with TRBJ2-1, with unresolved D. The germline V and J ends were trimmed by 1 base and 2 bases, with 9 bases remaining between them. Germline V CDR1 and CDR2: SGHTA, FQGNSA. The CDR3 is 15 residues long. This chain's CDR3 is CASSLVLGPYNEQFF. The DNA for the CDR3 is TGTGCCAGCAGCTTAGTCCTTGGGCCCTACAATGAGCAGTTCTTC. Full variable domain (remainder filled in from reference TRBV7-2 and TRBJ2-1): GAGVSQSPSNKVTEKGKDVELRCDPISGHTALYWYRQSLGQGLEFLIYFQGNSAPDKSGLPSDRFSAERTGGSVSTLTIQRTQQEDSAVYLCASSLVLGPYNEQFFGPGTRLTVL.

This sequence joins TRBV12-3 or TRBV12-4 and TRBJ1-1; the D gene is possibly TRBD1 (5 bases). The CDR3 totals 13 residues. V shed 3 bases and J shed 5 bases, with 10 bases lying between them. The CDR3 here is CASSFQGDTEAFF. The DNA for the CDR3 is TGTGCCAGCAGTTTTCAGGGAGATACTGAAGCTTTCTTT.

This clonotype was recorded many times. The rearrangement uses TRBV5-1 and TRBJ1-1; possibly TRBD1 for D (6 bases). Germline loops: CDR1 SGHRS, CDR2 YFSETQ. V gave up 3 bases and J gave up 6 bases, with 15 bases separating them. This CDR3 comprises 14 residues. The CDR3 DNA reads as TGCGCCAGCAGCTGGACCACAGGGAGAGCTGAAGCTTTCTTT. Amino acids: CASSWTTGRAEAFF.

Sample share makes this clonotype medium-sized. This chain joins TRBV27 and TRBJ1-5; TRBD1 might be the D (5 bases). Germline loops: CDR1 MNHEY, CDR2 SMNVEV (reference sequence). Between the trimmed V and J ends, which lost 0 bases and 6 bases, there was a span of 9 bases. This CDR3 has 14 amino acids. CDR3 nucleotides: TGTGCCAGCAGTTTATCGAGGGGAGCTCAGCCCCAGCATTTT. Protein: CASSLSRGAQPQHF.

Ten or more counts support this clonotype. The chain recombines TRBV6-5 with TRBJ2-3; D is perhaps TRBD1 or TRBD2 (5 bases each). V lost 10 bases to trimming and J lost 5 bases, with 16 bases between them. Germline lookup yields CDR1 MNHEY and CDR2 SVGAGI. The CDR3 extends over 13 amino acids. The CDR3 region has the DNA TGTGCCACCAGCCGGGACGTCTTAGATACGCAGTATTTT. Its translation is CATSRDVLDTQYF.

There are many counts of this clonotype. The rearrangement uses TRBV6-5 and TRBJ1-1; no definite D call. The CDR3 loop spans 17 amino acids. Germline V gene sequence: CDR1 MNHEY, CDR2 SVGAGI. Deletions cut 7 bases from V and 5 bases from J, with 26 bases between. The chain's CDR3 is CASISGWTREGNTEAFF. Written as DNA, the CDR3 is TGTGCCAGCATTTCAGGTTGGACTAGGGAGGGAAATACTGAAGCTTTCTTT.

This clonotype has more than one count but fewer than ten. The chain links TRBV28 to TRBJ1-5; D is uncertain. V was clipped by 4 bases and J by 0 bases, with 7 bases between them. This CDR3 contains 14 residues. Germline CDR1 and CDR2: MDHEN and SYDVKM. This CDR3 is CASSSRTSNQPQHF. The CDR3 DNA is TGTGCCAGCAGTTCCCGGACTAGCAATCAGCCCCAGCATTTT.

This clonotype was observed many times. This rearrangement joins TRBV3-1 to TRBJ1-1; a possible D gene is TRBD1 (6 bases). The germline gives CDR1 LGHDT, CDR2 YNNKEL (reference sequence). The CDR3 spans 14 residues. With 3 bases removed from V and 1 base from J, the gap between germline ends came to 9 bases. Here the CDR3 reads CASSQVQGNTEAFF. CDR3 coding DNA: TGTGCCAGCAGCCAGGTACAGGGGAACACTGAAGCTTTCTTT.

Ten or more counts support this clonotype. The V call is TRBV20-1, the J call TRBJ2-7; tentative D call: TRBD2 (5 bases). CDR1 and CDR2 from the germline V gene are DFQATT and SNEGSKA (reference sequence). The CDR3 consists of 15 residues. The V end was cut by 5 bases, the J end by 3 bases, with 20 bases between. DNA of the CDR3: TGCAGTGCTGTTGTCGGGGAGCTAGCAGGCTACGAGCAGTACTTC. Translated, it gives CSAVVGELAGYEQYF.

This clonotype was counted a few times. CDR3 protein: CASSLGLSTDTQYF. As DNA, the CDR3 is TGTGCCAGCAGTTTAGGATTGAGCACAGATACGCAGTATTTT. This sequence joins TRBV12-3 or TRBV12-4 and TRBJ2-3; D ambiguous. V gave up 1 base and J gave up 0 bases, with 5 bases separating them. The CDR3 consists of 14 residues.

This clonotype qualifies as medium-sized. CDR3 DNA: TGTGCCAGCAGCTTGGGACAGGGGTTGGTAGATACGCAGTATTTT. As protein: CASSLGQGLVDTQYF. This chain connects TRBV7-2 to TRBJ2-3, with 10 positions matching TRBD1. This CDR3 is built from 15 residues. J was trimmed by 5 bases and V by 3 bases; bases with no gene match: 5. Germline CDR1 and CDR2: SGHTA and FQGNSA.

Many counts were recorded for this clonotype. The rearrangement joins TRBV7-2 to TRBJ2-1, with 11 nucleotides matching TRBD2. CDR3 length equals 15 residues. Germline V gene data show CDR1 as SGHTA and CDR2 as FQGNSA. With 4 bases clipped from V and 8 bases from J, the junction kept 7 bases outside the gene matches. The CDR3 reads CASSSLAGGLHEQFF. The CDR3 nucleotides are TGTGCCAGCAGCTCGTTAGCGGGGGGGCTTCATGAGCAGTTCTTC.